This TCR beta chain originates from a study of STAT3 mutations in large granular lymphocyte leukemia. Across the whole study: Canonical activating STAT3 mutations were detected in roughly half of the longitudinally sequenced T-LGLL patients. Study-wide results and limits: Differing intervals and regimens complicate linking therapy response to clone burden. Every T-LGLL patient had at least one immunodominant TCRbeta clonotype. After therapy, about 30% of the 18 patients switched clonotypes, all new clones STAT3 wild type.

On this clone: Its antigen is unknown.

V was trimmed by 3 bases and J by 5 bases, leaving 10 bases between them. The CDR3 totals 13 residues. Germline V gene lookup returns CDR1 MNHEY and CDR2 SMNVEV (reference sequence). The repertoire was sequenced with immunoSEQ multiplex PCR; TCRdb's copy has only in-frame clones and lacks some. The table includes about 42,000 clones, about 81% detected once. The sequencing input was PBMCs. The gene calls are TRBV27 and TRBJ2-5, with D unclear. This TCR was sampled from a human donor with T large granular lymphocyte leukemia. Some clones in this sample may be carry-over from other donors' samples. The CDR3 sequence: CASSFTVGETQYF. The CDR3 DNA reads TGTGCCAGCAGTTTTACCGTCGGGGAGACCCAGTACTTC.